The source of this TCR beta chain is a study of blood T cell repertoires in COVID-19. Study summary: There were acute and convalescent COVID-19 samples, and they came from the United States, Italy and Spain.

Authors' data handling: Nucleated cell number was recorded as an estimate derived from reference gene primer amplification. Repertoires were generated with immunoSEQ multiplex PCR, while TCRdb's copy carries only in-frame clones and drops some. V and J calls and clone size are given by that table; D and trimming were obtained from the DNA. The repertoire holds approximately 300,000 clones, with roughly 87% as singletons. Trimming removed 4 bases at V and 4 bases at J, with 11 bases between. Germline CDR1 LNHDA, CDR2 SQIVND (reference sequence). The CDR3 runs to 14 residues. Participants' reported clinical history set cohort assignment.

Specimen: PBMCs or T cells enriched from blood (not recorded which). The chain links TRBV19 to TRBJ1-5, with TRBD1 as a possible D gene (5 bases). The origin of this receptor is a woman aged 25 to 39 who had recovered from COVID-19. The CDR3 sequence: CASSTHAGNQPQHF. CDR3 DNA: TGTGCCAGTAGTACCCATGCAGGGAATCAGCCCCAGCATTTT. The whole variable domain, filled in from reference TRBV19 and TRBJ1-5, reads DGGITQSPKYLFRKEGQNVTLSCEQNLNHDAMYWYRQDPGQGLRLIYYSQIVNDFQKGDIAEGYSVSREKKESFPLTVTSAQKNPTAFYLCASSTHAGNQPQHFGDGTRLSIL.